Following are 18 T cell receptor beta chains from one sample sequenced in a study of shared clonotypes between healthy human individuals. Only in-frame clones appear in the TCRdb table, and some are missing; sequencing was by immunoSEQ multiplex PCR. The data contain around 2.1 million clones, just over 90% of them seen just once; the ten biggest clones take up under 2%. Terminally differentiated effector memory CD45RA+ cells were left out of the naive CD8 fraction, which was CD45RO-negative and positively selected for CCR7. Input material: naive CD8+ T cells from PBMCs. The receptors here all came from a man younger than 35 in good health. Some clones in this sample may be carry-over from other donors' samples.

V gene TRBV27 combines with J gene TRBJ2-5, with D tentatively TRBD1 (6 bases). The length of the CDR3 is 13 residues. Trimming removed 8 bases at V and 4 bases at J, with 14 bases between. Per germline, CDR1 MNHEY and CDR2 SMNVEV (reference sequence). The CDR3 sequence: CASGRQDGETQYF. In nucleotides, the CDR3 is TGTGCCAGCGGACGACAGGATGGAGAGACCCAGTACTTC.

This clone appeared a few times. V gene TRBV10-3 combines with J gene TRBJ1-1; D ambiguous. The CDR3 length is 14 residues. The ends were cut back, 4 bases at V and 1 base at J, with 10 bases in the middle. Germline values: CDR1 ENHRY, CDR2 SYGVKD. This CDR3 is CAISAADRNTEAFF. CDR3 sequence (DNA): TGTGCCATCAGTGCGGCAGACCGGAACACTGAAGCTTTCTTT.

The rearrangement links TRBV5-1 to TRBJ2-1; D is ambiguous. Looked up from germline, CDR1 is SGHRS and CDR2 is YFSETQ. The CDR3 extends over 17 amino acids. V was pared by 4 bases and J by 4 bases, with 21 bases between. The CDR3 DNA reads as TGCGCCAGCAGCCTCCCGGACGGAGAGCACCTTTACAATGAGCAGTTCTTC. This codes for CASSLPDGEHLYNEQFF.

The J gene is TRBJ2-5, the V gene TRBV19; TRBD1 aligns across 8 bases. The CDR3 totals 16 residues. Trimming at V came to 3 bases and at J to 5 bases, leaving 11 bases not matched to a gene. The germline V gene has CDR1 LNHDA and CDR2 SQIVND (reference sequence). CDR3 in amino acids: CASSISSGGSQETQYF. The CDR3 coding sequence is TGTGCCAGTAGTATCTCCTCAGGGGGCTCCCAGGAGACCCAGTACTTC.

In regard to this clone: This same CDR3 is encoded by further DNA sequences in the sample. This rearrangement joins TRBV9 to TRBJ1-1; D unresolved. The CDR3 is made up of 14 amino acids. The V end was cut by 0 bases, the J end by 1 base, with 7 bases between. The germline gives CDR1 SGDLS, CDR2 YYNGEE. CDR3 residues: CASSVGRANTEAFF. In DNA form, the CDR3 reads TGTGCCAGCAGCGTAGGACGGGCGAACACTGAAGCTTTCTTT.

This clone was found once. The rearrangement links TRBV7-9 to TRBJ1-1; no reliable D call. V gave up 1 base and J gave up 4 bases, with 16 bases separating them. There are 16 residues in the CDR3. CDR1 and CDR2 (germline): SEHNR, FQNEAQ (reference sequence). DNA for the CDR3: TGTGCCAGCAGCTTAGTCGGCCTAGGGAAAGGCACTGAAGCTTTCTTT. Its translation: CASSLVGLGKGTEAFF.

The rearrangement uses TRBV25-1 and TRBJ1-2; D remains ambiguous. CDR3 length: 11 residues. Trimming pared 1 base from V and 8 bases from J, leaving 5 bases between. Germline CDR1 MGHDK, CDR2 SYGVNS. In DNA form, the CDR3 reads TGTGCCAGCAGTGAATTACGGGGCTACACCTTC. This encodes CASSELRGYTF.

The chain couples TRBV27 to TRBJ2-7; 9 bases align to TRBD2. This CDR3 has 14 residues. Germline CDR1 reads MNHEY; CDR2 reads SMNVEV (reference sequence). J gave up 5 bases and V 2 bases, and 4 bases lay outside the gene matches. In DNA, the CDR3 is TGTGCCAGCAGTTTAGCTAGCGGGATCGACGAGCAGTACTTC. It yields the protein CASSLASGIDEQYF.

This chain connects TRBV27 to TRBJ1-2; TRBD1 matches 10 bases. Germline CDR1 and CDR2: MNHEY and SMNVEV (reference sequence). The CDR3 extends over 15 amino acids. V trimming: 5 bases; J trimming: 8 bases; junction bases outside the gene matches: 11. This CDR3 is CASSETGGQGRGYTF. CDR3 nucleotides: TGTGCCAGCAGTGAGACAGGGGGCCAAGGTCGCGGCTACACCTTC.

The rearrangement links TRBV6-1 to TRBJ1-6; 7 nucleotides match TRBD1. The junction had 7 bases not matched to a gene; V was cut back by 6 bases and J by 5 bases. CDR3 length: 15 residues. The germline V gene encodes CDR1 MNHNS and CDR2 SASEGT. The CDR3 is CASSLGTANNSPLHF. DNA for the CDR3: TGTGCCAGCAGCCTCGGGACAGCCAATAATTCACCCCTCCACTTT.

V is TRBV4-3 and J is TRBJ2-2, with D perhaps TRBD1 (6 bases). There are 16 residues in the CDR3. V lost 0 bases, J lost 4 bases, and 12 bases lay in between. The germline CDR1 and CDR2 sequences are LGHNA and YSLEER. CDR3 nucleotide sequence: TGCGCCAGCAGCCAAGATCCAACAGGGTCCACCGGGGAGCTGTTTTTT. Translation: CASSQDPTGSTGELFF.

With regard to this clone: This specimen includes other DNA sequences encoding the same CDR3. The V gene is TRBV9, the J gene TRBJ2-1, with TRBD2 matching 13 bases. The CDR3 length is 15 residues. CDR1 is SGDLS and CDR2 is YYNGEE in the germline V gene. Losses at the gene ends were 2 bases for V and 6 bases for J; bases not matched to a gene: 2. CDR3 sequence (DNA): TGTGCCAGCAGCGTGGGGACTAGCGGGATCAATGAGCAGTTCTTC. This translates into CASSVGTSGINEQFF.

This CDR3 is CARKFTPMNTEAFF. For the CDR3, the DNA is TGTGCCAGAAAATTTACGCCGATGAACACTGAAGCTTTCTTT. This chain connects TRBV7-9 to TRBJ1-1; unclear D gene. This CDR3 has 14 residues. V was shortened by 9 bases and J by 0 bases, with 14 bases between the two germline ends. The germline CDR1 and CDR2 sequences are SEHNR and FQNEAQ (reference sequence).

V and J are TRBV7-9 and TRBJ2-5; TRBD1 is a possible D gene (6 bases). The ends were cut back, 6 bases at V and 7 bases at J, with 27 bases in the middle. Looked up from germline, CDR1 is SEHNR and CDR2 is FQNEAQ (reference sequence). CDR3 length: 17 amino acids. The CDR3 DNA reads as TGTGCCAGCAGTGAGAGTTCGGGACCCTTATTAGGGGGGACCCAGTACTTC. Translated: CASSESSGPLLGGTQYF.

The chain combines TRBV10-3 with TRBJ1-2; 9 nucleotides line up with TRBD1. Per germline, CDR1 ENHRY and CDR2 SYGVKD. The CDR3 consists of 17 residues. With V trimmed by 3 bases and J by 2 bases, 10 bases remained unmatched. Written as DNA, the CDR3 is TGTGCCATCAGTGACACCCCGGGACAGGGAATCAACTATGGCTACACCTTC. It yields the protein CAISDTPGQGINYGYTF.

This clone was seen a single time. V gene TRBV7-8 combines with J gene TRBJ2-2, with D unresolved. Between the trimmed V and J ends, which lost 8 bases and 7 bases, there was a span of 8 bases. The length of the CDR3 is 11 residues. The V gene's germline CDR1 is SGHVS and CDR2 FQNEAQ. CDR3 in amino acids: CASRFVGELFF. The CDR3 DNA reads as TGTGCCAGCCGGTTTGTCGGGGAGCTGTTTTTT.

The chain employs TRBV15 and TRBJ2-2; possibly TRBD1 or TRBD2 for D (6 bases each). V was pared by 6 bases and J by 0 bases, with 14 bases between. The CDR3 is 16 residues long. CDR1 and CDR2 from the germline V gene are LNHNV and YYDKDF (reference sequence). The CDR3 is CATSRSRGPNTGELFF. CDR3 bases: TGTGCCACCAGTAGGAGCCGGGGGCCGAACACCGGGGAGCTGTTTTTT. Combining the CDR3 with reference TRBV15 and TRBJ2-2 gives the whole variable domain DAMVIQNPRYQVTQFGKPVTLSCSQTLNHNVMYWYQQKSSQAPKLLFHYYDKDFNNEADTPDNFQSRRPNTSFCFLDIRSPGLGDTAMYLCATSRSRGPNTGELFFGEGSRLTVL.

The CDR3 protein is CASSFDSAAYEQYF. DNA for the CDR3: TGTGCCAGTAGCTTCGACAGCGCGGCCTACGAGCAGTACTTC. J is TRBJ2-7 and V is TRBV19; D perhaps matches TRBD1 (5 bases). This CDR3 spans 14 amino acids. Germline values: CDR1 LNHDA, CDR2 SQIVND (reference sequence). V was cut by 6 bases and J by 2 bases, with 14 bases left in between.